Presented here are 15 T cell receptor beta chains from one specimen sequenced in a study of shared T cell receptors in the human thymus. Some clones are missing from TCRdb's copy, which holds only in-frame ones; the method was immunoSEQ multiplex PCR. The data contain 500,000 to 750,000 clones, 88% of them singletons. The sample was also reused in another study, on human thymus T cells.

Specimen: thymocytes. All receptors come from a boy under two years old with a congenital heart defect.

The V call is TRBV7-2, the J call TRBJ2-7; TRBD2 agrees at 8 bases. The CDR3 is 15 residues long. Losses at the gene ends were 0 bases for V and 7 bases for J; bases not matched to a gene: 8. Germline loops: CDR1 SGHTA, CDR2 FQGNSA. Written as DNA, the CDR3 is TGTGCCAGCAGCTTAGCGCTGCGGGAGGATAGGGAGCAGTACTTC. It is translated as CASSLALREDREQYF.

This clone appeared once. The genes are TRBV18 and TRBJ1-2; D is undetermined. There are 16 residues in the CDR3. CDR1 is KGHSH and CDR2 is LQKENI in the germline V gene. V was shortened by 3 bases and J by 3 bases, with 17 bases between the two germline ends. This CDR3 is CASSPSLGGPDYGYTF. DNA of the CDR3: TGTGCCAGCTCACCCTCACTGGGTGGGCCAGACTATGGCTACACCTTC.

This clone was counted a few times. This chain links TRBV7-9 with TRBJ2-2; the match to TRBD1 covers 7 bases. Germline CDR1 and CDR2: SEHNR and FQNEAQ (reference sequence). The CDR3 sequence is 14 residues long. With V trimmed by 9 bases and J by 2 bases, 6 bases remained unmatched. The CDR3: CASTGEPNTGELFF. The DNA of the CDR3 is TGTGCCAGTACAGGGGAACCTAACACCGGGGAGCTGTTTTTT.

The gene calls are TRBV18 and TRBJ2-2, with a possible D match to TRBD2 (5 bases). This CDR3 is built from 14 residues. Trimming left V 3 bases short and J 3 bases short, with 8 bases between. Germline assignment: CDR1 KGHSH and CDR2 LQKENI. The DNA for the CDR3 is TGTGCCAGCTCACCTGCGGACTACACCGGGGAGCTGTTTTTT. Translated: CASSPADYTGELFF. Drawing the rest from reference TRBV18 and TRBJ2-2, the complete variable domain is NAGVMQNPRHLVRRRGQEARLRCSPMKGHSHVYWYRQLPEEGLKFMVYLQKENIIDESGMPKERFSAEFPKEGPSILRIQQVVRGDSAAYFCASSPADYTGELFFGEGSRLTVL.

The chain joins TRBV15 to TRBJ2-7, with TRBD1 identical over 8 bases. CDR1 is LNHNV, CDR2 YYDKDF, per germline (reference sequence). The length of the CDR3 is 16 residues. With 5 bases clipped from V and 4 bases from J, the junction kept 13 bases outside the gene matches. CDR3 region: CATSCTGGLVPYEQYF. CDR3 DNA: TGTGCCACCAGCTGCACAGGGGGTCTTGTTCCTTACGAGCAGTACTTC.

The V gene is TRBV14, the J gene TRBJ2-3; D possibly corresponds to TRBD1 (5 bases). CDR3 length: 13 residues. V was cut by 3 bases and J by 7 bases, with 11 bases left in between. Germline V lookup: CDR1 SGHDN, CDR2 FVKESK. CDR3 sequence reads: CASSQGPVYTQYF. DNA for the CDR3: TGTGCCAGCAGCCAGGGGCCTGTGTATACGCAGTATTTT.

This clone occurred a few times. This rearrangement joins TRBV6-4 to TRBJ2-7, with 10 bases lining up with TRBD2. CDR3 size: 12 residues. Germline V gene data show CDR1 as MRHNA and CDR2 as SNTAGT. CDR3: CDVLAGDAEQYF. CDR3 in DNA: TGTGACGTTCTAGCGGGAGATGCCGAGCAGTACTTC.

The chain employs TRBV28 and TRBJ1-5, with a tentative D call TRBD1 (6 bases). CDR1 MDHEN and CDR2 SYDVKM come from the germline V gene. The CDR3 extends over 14 amino acids. Trimming took 7 bases from V and 3 from J, leaving 13 bases between them. CDR3 DNA: TGTGCCAGCATCCCGGACAGCGACAATCAGCCCCAGCATTTT. Amino acid sequence: CASIPDSDNQPQHF.

The rearrangement links TRBV7-9 to TRBJ2-3; possible D gene TRBD2, 7 bases. The CDR3 extends over 11 amino acids. V lost 11 bases to trimming and J lost 2 bases, with 8 bases between them. The germline CDR1 and CDR2 sequences are SEHNR and FQNEAQ (reference sequence). The CDR3 region has the DNA TGTGCCGGGGGGGCCACAGATACGCAGTATTTT. This translates into CAGGATDTQYF.

Turning to this clone: This sample includes further DNA sequences coding for the same CDR3. The chain recombines TRBV27 with TRBJ2-2; TRBD1 is a possible D gene (6 bases). The CDR3 totals 14 residues. V lost 6 bases and J 1 base, leaving 9 bases between the germline ends. Germline CDR1 and CDR2: MNHEY and SMNVEV (reference sequence). In nucleotides, the CDR3 is TGTGCCAGCAGGGACAGAGGGAACACCGGGGAGCTGTTTTTT. This gives the protein CASRDRGNTGELFF.

This sequence joins TRBV5-1 and TRBJ2-7, with 10 positions matching TRBD2. Trimming took 4 bases from V and 0 from J; bases not matched to a gene: 7. CDR3 length: 16 amino acids. CDR1 SGHRS and CDR2 YFSETQ come from the germline V gene. The CDR3 DNA sequence: TGCGCCAGCAGCCTCGTTACTAGCGGGGCCTCCTACGAGCAGTACTTC. Translating it yields CASSLVTSGASYEQYF.

This clone was counted once. The gene calls are TRBV30 and TRBJ2-5; 11 bases line up with TRBD2. V trimming: 0 bases; J trimming: 2 bases; junction bases outside the gene matches: 5. This CDR3 has 16 amino acids. CDR1 is GTSNPN and CDR2 is SVGIG in the germline V gene (reference sequence). DNA for the CDR3: TGTGCCTGGAGTGTACTAGGGACTAGCGGACAAGAGACCCAGTACTTC. This sequence encodes CAWSVLGTSGQETQYF.

This chain uses TRBV15 with TRBJ2-7; the match to TRBD1 covers 10 bases. CDR3 length equals 14 residues. The germline CDR1 and CDR2 sequences are LNHNV and YYDKDF (reference sequence). The ends lost 4 bases at V and 4 bases at J; junction bases unmatched: 4. CDR3 sequence (DNA): TGTGCCACCAGCACCCGGACAGGGGGGTACGAGCAGTACTTC. This translates into CATSTRTGGYEQYF.

V gene TRBV11-1 combines with J gene TRBJ2-1; 7 nucleotides match TRBD2. Germline V gives CDR1 SGHAT, CDR2 FQDESV (reference sequence). Germline trimming cut 5 bases from V and 2 bases from J; bases unmatched to any gene: 3. CDR3 size: 14 residues. The CDR3 sequence: CASSPGLAYNEQFF. As DNA, the CDR3 is TGTGCCAGCAGCCCAGGACTAGCCTACAATGAGCAGTTCTTC.

This chain connects TRBV15 to TRBJ2-1, with TRBD1 identical over 12 bases. V lost 5 bases to trimming and J lost 4 bases; unmatched junction nucleotides: 12. The germline V gene has CDR1 LNHNV and CDR2 YYDKDF (reference sequence). This CDR3 comprises 18 residues. CDR3: CATSGDRGLRADYNEQFF. In nucleotides, the CDR3 is TGTGCCACCAGCGGGGACAGGGGGCTAAGGGCGGATTACAATGAGCAGTTCTTC.